This is a list of T cell receptor beta chains from one sample in a study of blood T cell repertoires in COVID-19. TCRdb's copy holds only in-frame clones and misses some; the assay was immunoSEQ multiplex PCR. The sample shows more than 110,000 clones, approximately 80% of them seen only once. The sample comprised peripheral blood. The receptors were gathered from a human donor in a cohort sampled during active COVID-19. Both conserved end residues are part of each CDR3. The D gene is left open where the match is weak. Only part of the rows carry a size: once, few, many, or a class if the clone is expanded.

v_call: TRBV6-5; d_call: TRBD1; clone_size: NA; j_call: TRBJ1-3; cdr3_aa: CATGQGSGTGNTIYF; cdr3_nt: TGTGCCACTGGACAGGGATCGGGAACTGGAAACACCATATATTTT
v_call: TRBV19; d_call: NA; clone_size: few; j_call: TRBJ2-1; cdr3_aa: CASWGPAEQFF; cdr3_nt: TGTGCCAGTTGGGGGCCAGCTGAGCAGTTCTTC
v_call: TRBV15; d_call: TRBD1; clone_size: NA; j_call: TRBJ2-3; cdr3_aa: CATVEDRGVDTQYF; cdr3_nt: TGTGCCACCGTTGAGGACAGGGGGGTAGATACGCAGTATTTT
v_call: TRBV7-8; d_call: TRBD1; clone_size: NA; j_call: TRBJ2-3; cdr3_aa: CASRATGQGPDTQYF; cdr3_nt: TGTGCCAGCAGGGCCACGGGACAGGGGCCCGATACGCAGTATTTT
v_call: TRBV6-4; d_call: TRBD2; clone_size: NA; j_call: TRBJ2-1; cdr3_aa: CASSVGLANEQFF; cdr3_nt: TGTGCCAGCAGTGTGGGACTAGCGAATGAGCAGTTCTTC
v_call: TRBV12-3/TRBV12-4; d_call: NA; clone_size: NA; j_call: TRBJ1-1; cdr3_aa: CASRRNAEAFF; cdr3_nt: TGTGCCAGCCGGAGGAACGCTGAAGCTTTCTTT
v_call: TRBV5-1; d_call: NA; clone_size: NA; j_call: TRBJ1-1; cdr3_aa: CASSLAAGLNTEAFF; cdr3_nt: TGCGCCAGCAGCTTGGCCGCAGGGCTGAACACTGAAGCTTTCTTT
v_call: TRBV11-3; d_call: TRBD2; clone_size: NA; j_call: TRBJ2-5; cdr3_aa: CASSVSGGETQYF; cdr3_nt: TGTGCCAGCAGCGTTAGCGGGGGAGAGACCCAGTACTTC
v_call: TRBV5-1; d_call: TRBD1; clone_size: NA; j_call: TRBJ2-2; cdr3_aa: CASSLGGTGRNGELFF; cdr3_nt: TGCGCCAGCAGCTTGGGCGGGACAGGAAGGAACGGGGAGCTGTTTTTT
v_call: TRBV5-4; d_call: NA; clone_size: NA; j_call: TRBJ2-5; cdr3_aa: CASGTTLGGEETQYF; cdr3_nt: TGTGCCAGCGGCACCACTCTTGGCGGTGAAGAGACCCAGTACTTC
v_call: TRBV3-1/TRBV3-2; d_call: TRBD2; clone_size: NA; j_call: TRBJ2-1; cdr3_aa: CASNGASGAYGEQFF; cdr3_nt: TGTGCCTCCAACGGTGCTAGCGGGGCCTATGGTGAGCAGTTCTTC
v_call: TRBV6-5; d_call: NA; clone_size: NA; j_call: TRBJ1-2; cdr3_aa: CASSKSNDPNYGYTF; cdr3_nt: TGTGCCAGCAGTAAGAGTAACGATCCTAACTATGGCTACACCTTC
v_call: TRBV5-1; d_call: TRBD1; clone_size: NA; j_call: TRBJ2-3; cdr3_aa: CASSRDRVSDTQYF; cdr3_nt: TGCGCCAGCAGCAGGGACAGGGTGTCAGATACGCAGTATTTT
v_call: TRBV5-1; d_call: NA; clone_size: NA; j_call: TRBJ2-1; cdr3_aa: CASSLDGSSYNEQFF; cdr3_nt: TGCGCCAGCAGCTTGGACGGGAGCTCCTACAATGAGCAGTTCTTC
v_call: TRBV28; d_call: NA; clone_size: NA; j_call: TRBJ1-4; cdr3_aa: CASSRDGGNNEKLFF; cdr3_nt: TGTGCCAGCAGCCGCGACGGGGGTAATAATGAAAAACTGTTTTTT
v_call: TRBV5-6; d_call: TRBD1; clone_size: NA; j_call: TRBJ2-7; cdr3_aa: CASSLQGAPSSYEQYF; cdr3_nt: TGTGCCAGCAGCCTACAGGGGGCCCCCAGTTCCTACGAGCAGTACTTC
v_call: TRBV28; d_call: NA; clone_size: NA; j_call: TRBJ2-2; cdr3_aa: CASSLSSAGVITGELFF; cdr3_nt: TGTGCCAGCAGTTTGAGTTCGGCAGGCGTTATCACCGGGGAGCTGTTTTTT
v_call: TRBV5-1; d_call: TRBD2; clone_size: NA; j_call: TRBJ2-5; cdr3_aa: CASSSGLASETQYF; cdr3_nt: TGCGCCAGCAGCTCGGGACTAGCGTCAGAGACCCAGTACTTC
v_call: TRBV6-5; d_call: NA; clone_size: NA; j_call: TRBJ1-6; cdr3_aa: CASKGISYNSPLHF; cdr3_nt: TGTGCCAGCAAGGGGATCTCCTATAATTCACCCCTCCACTTT
v_call: TRBV5-3; d_call: NA; clone_size: few; j_call: TRBJ1-5; cdr3_aa: CARSLWAGDHSNQPQHF; cdr3_nt: TGTGCCAGAAGCTTGTGGGCAGGGGATCATAGCAATCAGCCCCAGCATTTT
v_call: TRBV11-2; d_call: NA; clone_size: NA; j_call: TRBJ2-3; cdr3_aa: CASSLTWQTIGGDTQYF; cdr3_nt: TGTGCCAGCAGCTTAACTTGGCAGACAATTGGTGGAGATACGCAGTATTTT
v_call: TRBV4-2; d_call: NA; clone_size: NA; j_call: TRBJ2-7; cdr3_aa: CASSQELARGEQYF; cdr3_nt: TGTGCCAGCAGCCAAGAACTGGCCCGGGGGGAGCAGTACTTC
v_call: TRBV19; d_call: TRBD1; clone_size: few; j_call: TRBJ1-1; cdr3_aa: CASRPGQGREAFF; cdr3_nt: TGTGCCAGTAGACCGGGACAGGGGCGTGAAGCTTTCTTT
v_call: TRBV20-1; d_call: TRBD2; clone_size: NA; j_call: TRBJ2-3; cdr3_aa: CSASRIVGLRGGGTDTQYF; cdr3_nt: TGCAGTGCTAGTAGGATAGTGGGACTTCGCGGGGGGGGCACAGATACGCAGTATTTT
v_call: TRBV5-4; d_call: NA; clone_size: NA; j_call: TRBJ2-3; cdr3_aa: CASSTAGPTDTQYF; cdr3_nt: TGTGCCAGCAGTACGGCAGGGCCCACAGATACGCAGTATTTT
v_call: TRBV27; d_call: NA; clone_size: NA; j_call: TRBJ2-1; cdr3_aa: CASSLAWGQISYNEQFF; cdr3_nt: TGTGCCAGCAGTCTTGCATGGGGGCAGATCTCCTACAATGAGCAGTTCTTC
v_call: TRBV18; d_call: NA; clone_size: once; j_call: TRBJ1-2; cdr3_aa: CASSPGLENGYTF; cdr3_nt: TGTGCCAGCTCACCGGGACTAGAGAATGGCTACACCTTC
v_call: TRBV7-6; d_call: NA; clone_size: NA; j_call: TRBJ1-1; cdr3_aa: CASSSETGLLNTEAFF; cdr3_nt: TGTGCCAGCAGCTCAGAAACGGGACTCTTAAACACTGAAGCTTTCTTT
v_call: TRBV18; d_call: NA; clone_size: few; j_call: TRBJ2-2; cdr3_aa: CASSGTGSTNTGELFF; cdr3_nt: TGTGCCAGCTCCGGTACGGGGAGTACGAACACCGGGGAGCTGTTTTTT
v_call: TRBV28; d_call: NA; clone_size: NA; j_call: TRBJ1-1; cdr3_aa: CASSLGGNTEAFF; cdr3_nt: TGTGCCAGCAGTTTAGGCGGTAACACTGAAGCTTTCTTT
v_call: TRBV5-1; d_call: NA; clone_size: NA; j_call: TRBJ2-7; cdr3_aa: CASSTNLHYEQYF; cdr3_nt: TGCGCCAGTTCTACGAACCTTCACTACGAGCAGTACTTC
v_call: TRBV7-2; d_call: TRBD1; clone_size: NA; j_call: TRBJ1-2; cdr3_aa: CASSPTGGNYGYTF; cdr3_nt: TGTGCCAGCAGCCCAACAGGGGGTAACTATGGCTACACCTTC
v_call: TRBV30; d_call: TRBD1; clone_size: NA; j_call: TRBJ1-5; cdr3_aa: CAWSPGQGNQPQHF; cdr3_nt: TGTGCCTGGAGTCCCGGACAGGGCAATCAGCCCCAGCATTTT
v_call: TRBV6-5; d_call: TRBD2; clone_size: NA; j_call: TRBJ2-2; cdr3_aa: CASRLAENTGELFF; cdr3_nt: TGTGCCAGCAGACTAGCGGAGAACACCGGGGAGCTGTTTTTT
v_call: TRBV7-2; d_call: NA; clone_size: many; j_call: TRBJ2-7; cdr3_aa: CASSLGPGYSYEQYF; cdr3_nt: TGTGCCAGCAGCTTAGGACCGGGGTACTCCTACGAGCAGTACTTC
v_call: TRBV30; d_call: TRBD1; clone_size: NA; j_call: TRBJ1-3; cdr3_aa: CAWRDRGSGGNTIYF; cdr3_nt: TGTGCCTGGAGGGACAGGGGGTCGGGTGGAAACACCATATATTTT
v_call: TRBV6-4; d_call: NA; clone_size: NA; j_call: TRBJ2-7; cdr3_aa: CASSDADCKEQYF; cdr3_nt: TGTGCCAGCAGTGACGCTGACTGCAAAGAGCAGTACTTC
v_call: TRBV6-4; d_call: TRBD2; clone_size: few; j_call: TRBJ2-1; cdr3_aa: CASSDSISGGAYNEQFF; cdr3_nt: TGTGCCAGCAGTGACTCCATTAGCGGGGGGGCCTACAATGAGCAGTTCTTC
v_call: TRBV10-2; d_call: NA; clone_size: few; j_call: TRBJ2-7; cdr3_aa: CASNGGPSYEQYF; cdr3_nt: TGCGCCAGCAACGGGGGGCCATCCTACGAGCAGTACTTC
v_call: TRBV27; d_call: TRBD1; clone_size: NA; j_call: TRBJ1-2; cdr3_aa: CASSPTGVNGYTF; cdr3_nt: TGTGCCAGCAGCCCGACAGGGGTGAATGGCTACACCTTC
v_call: TRBV4-1; d_call: TRBD1; clone_size: few; j_call: TRBJ1-5; cdr3_aa: CASSQDPFGQGGSQPQHF; cdr3_nt: TGCGCCAGCAGCCAAGACCCTTTCGGACAGGGAGGATCTCAGCCCCAGCATTTT
v_call: TRBV19; d_call: TRBD1; clone_size: NA; j_call: TRBJ2-2; cdr3_aa: CASKQRGPGELFF; cdr3_nt: TGTGCCAGTAAGCAGAGGGGGCCTGGGGAGCTGTTTTTT
v_call: TRBV29-1; d_call: NA; clone_size: once; j_call: TRBJ1-2; cdr3_aa: CSVEDRPDPSGYTF; cdr3_nt: TGCAGCGTTGAAGACAGGCCTGACCCGTCGGGCTACACCTTC
v_call: TRBV9; d_call: NA; clone_size: NA; j_call: TRBJ1-4; cdr3_aa: CASSVGATTNEKLFF; cdr3_nt: TGTGCCAGCAGCGTAGGGGCAACAACTAATGAAAAACTGTTTTTT
v_call: TRBV5-4; d_call: TRBD1; clone_size: NA; j_call: TRBJ1-1; cdr3_aa: CASSWGQGRTEAFF; cdr3_nt: TGTGCCAGCAGCTGGGGACAGGGGAGGACTGAAGCTTTCTTT
v_call: TRBV9; d_call: TRBD1; clone_size: NA; j_call: TRBJ2-3; cdr3_aa: CASSQSTGTGRLSTSTDTQYF; cdr3_nt: TGTGCCAGCAGCCAGTCAACCGGGACAGGGCGACTCTCCACTAGCACAGATACGCAGTATTTT
v_call: TRBV20-1; d_call: NA; clone_size: NA; j_call: TRBJ1-4; cdr3_aa: CSAYSLEKLFF; cdr3_nt: TGCAGTGCTTATAGCCTGGAAAAACTGTTTTTT
v_call: TRBV7-2; d_call: NA; clone_size: once; j_call: TRBJ1-4; cdr3_aa: CASSRGTGVATNEKLFF; cdr3_nt: TGTGCCAGCAGCCGTGGGACGGGAGTTGCAACTAATGAAAAACTGTTTTTT
v_call: TRBV27; d_call: NA; clone_size: NA; j_call: TRBJ1-2; cdr3_aa: CASSLLVGDYGYTF; cdr3_nt: TGTGCCAGCAGTTTGTTGGTAGGGGACTATGGCTACACCTTC
v_call: TRBV3-1/TRBV3-2; d_call: NA; clone_size: NA; j_call: TRBJ1-5; cdr3_aa: CASSQDPTGRGQPQHF; cdr3_nt: TGTGCCAGCAGCCAAGACCCAACAGGGAGGGGTCAGCCCCAGCATTTT
v_call: TRBV7-3; d_call: NA; clone_size: once; j_call: TRBJ1-6; cdr3_aa: CASSRGDNNSPLHF; cdr3_nt: TGTGCCAGCAGCCGGGGGGACAATAATTCACCCCTCCACTTT
v_call: TRBV3-1/TRBV3-2; d_call: NA; clone_size: NA; j_call: TRBJ1-6; cdr3_aa: CASCWGGSPLHF; cdr3_nt: TGTGCCAGTTGCTGGGGCGGTTCACCCCTCCACTTT
v_call: TRBV9; d_call: NA; clone_size: NA; j_call: TRBJ1-1; cdr3_aa: CASSVGGATEAFF; cdr3_nt: TGTGCCAGCAGCGTAGGTGGGGCAACTGAAGCTTTCTTT
v_call: TRBV6-2/TRBV6-3; d_call: NA; clone_size: NA; j_call: TRBJ1-1; cdr3_aa: CASSYNIEAFF; cdr3_nt: TGTGCCAGCAGTTACAACATTGAAGCTTTCTTT